This TCR beta chain was retrieved from a study of blood T cell repertoires in COVID-19. In the study overall: Collection of acute and convalescent COVID-19 samples took place in the United States, Italy and Spain. PBMCs, B-cell-depleted T cells, or T cells were the source of the cDNA or gDNA that made up the material.

Authors' methods: Estimated nucleated cell counts came from reference gene primer amplification. Assay used: immunoSEQ multiplex PCR; TCRdb lists only in-frame clones, some missing. Clone size and V and J calls were adopted from that table, with D and trimming inferred from the DNA. The repertoire holds 300,000 to 350,000 clones, with around nine tenths as singletons. The CDR3 is 15 amino acids. Germline values: CDR1 SGHAT, CDR2 FQNNGV. The ends were cut back, 0 bases at V and 2 bases at J, with 11 bases in the middle. What was sequenced was peripheral blood. The clonotype originates from a woman younger than 35 who had recovered from COVID-19. This chain links TRBV11-2 with TRBJ2-7; tentative D call: TRBD2 (7 bases). The CDR3 here is CASSLDAGAAYEQYV. The CDR3, as DNA: TGTGCCAGCAGCTTAGATGCGGGGGCCGCCTACGAGCAGTACGTC.